Following are 8 T cell receptor beta chains from one sample sequenced in a study of cytomegalovirus exposure and HLA in healthy donors (TCRdb year 2017). The library was generated by the immunoSEQ multiplex PCR assay. For the multiplex PCR, a mixture combining 60 forward primers for TCR Vbeta segments and 13 reverse primers for TCR Jbeta segments was used. TCRdb retrieved this table from immuneACCESS and kept in-frame rearrangements only. Not all clones are present; in checked studies, unresolved V genes account for under half, and no reason is known for the remainder. The sample profile shows around 97,000 clones; about three quarters of them were found once. The ten largest make up roughly 3.6% of the sample. The sample consisted of PBMCs. Source of these receptors: a man aged 40-50 years in good health and CMV-seronegative.

The chain combines TRBV7-6 with TRBJ2-2; possible D gene TRBD2, 5 bases. CDR1 and CDR2 (germline): SGHVS, FNYEAQ. V was shortened by 3 bases and J by 3 bases, with 14 bases between the two germline ends. CDR3 size: 16 residues. The DNA of the CDR3 is TGTGCCAGCAGCTTTATTACGGGGTCGTACACCGGGGAGCTGTTTTTT. Translated, it gives CASSFITGSYTGELFF.

The table lists this clone with a few counts. The chain has TRBV6-1 and TRBJ2-1; 14 positions agree with TRBD2. Germline lookup yields CDR1 MNHNS and CDR2 SASEGT. V shed 6 bases, J shed 7 bases, and the junction held 5 bases outside the gene matches. CDR3 length: 15 residues. The CDR3 nucleotides are TGTGCCAGCAGGACTAGCGGGGGGGCGGGTAATGAGCAGTTCTTC. Protein sequence: CASRTSGGAGNEQFF.

This rearrangement joins TRBV7-2 to TRBJ1-1; no clear D gene. The V end lost 4 bases, the J end lost 1 base, and 7 bases lay between the germline ends. This CDR3 is built from 13 residues. Germline lookup yields CDR1 SGHTA and CDR2 FQGNSA. The CDR3 nucleotides are TGTGCCAGCAGCTCGGACTGGAACACTGAAGCTTTCTTT. Its translation is CASSSDWNTEAFF.

This clone was picked up a small number of times. The chain uses TRBV27 and TRBJ2-7; 7 positions match TRBD2. Trimming at V came to 3 bases and at J to 7 bases, leaving 15 bases not matched to a gene. There are 16 residues in the CDR3. Germline V gives CDR1 MNHEY, CDR2 SMNVEV (reference sequence). CDR3 protein: CASSFLDRLALGEQYF. The CDR3 DNA reads as TGTGCCAGCAGTTTTTTAGACAGACTAGCCCTAGGGGAGCAGTACTTC.

V usage is TRBV2 and J usage is TRBJ1-6; TRBD1 matches at 9 bases. Germline V CDR1 and CDR2: SNHLY, FYNNEI. The CDR3 extends over 15 amino acids. Germline trimming cut 6 bases from V and 9 bases from J; bases unmatched to any gene: 9. CDR3 loop: CASRLTGQGSSPLHF. CDR3 DNA sequence: TGTGCCAGCAGGCTTACGGGACAGGGAAGTTCACCCCTCCACTTT. The variable domain in full, completed from reference TRBV2 and TRBJ1-6, reads EPEVTQTPSHQVTQMGQEVILRCVPISNHLYFYWYRQILGQKVEFLVSFYNNEISEKSEIFDDQFSVERPDGSNFTLKIRSTKLEDSAMYFCASRLTGQGSSPLHFGNGTRLTVT.

This chain uses TRBV7-2 with TRBJ1-2; D remains unclear. Germline-derived CDR1 and CDR2 are SGHTA and FQGNSA. Between the trimmed V and J ends, which lost 5 bases and 3 bases, there was a span of 13 bases. The CDR3 consists of 14 residues. CDR3 nucleotides: TGTGCCAGCAGCGCCGAGTCACTATACTATGGCTACACCTTC. As protein: CASSAESLYYGYTF.

This chain uses TRBV7-6 with TRBJ2-1; the match to TRBD2 covers 13 bases. The trim removed 4 bases at V and 6 bases at J, leaving 6 bases unmatched. The CDR3 has 16 residues. Germline CDR1 and CDR2: SGHVS and FNYEAQ. CDR3 nucleotides: TGTGCCAGCAGCTCGTTACTAGCGGGGGGGCCCAATGAGCAGTTCTTC. The encoded protein is CASSSLLAGGPNEQFF.

This chain links TRBV6-6 with TRBJ2-7, with 8 positions matching TRBD1. The V segment lost 2 bases and the J segment 2 bases; nucleotides outside the gene matches: 2. Looked up from germline, CDR1 is MNHNY and CDR2 is SVGAGI (reference sequence). This CDR3 comprises 14 residues. This chain's CDR3 is CASSYGTGTYEQYF. As DNA, the CDR3 is TGTGCCAGCAGTTACGGGACAGGTACCTACGAGCAGTACTTC.